This TCR beta chain was documented in a study of blood T cell repertoires in COVID-19. Study overall: From the United States, Italy and Spain came samples of acute and convalescent COVID-19. PBMCs, B-cell-depleted T cells, or T cells were the source of the cDNA or gDNA that made up the material.

Germline V gene lookup returns CDR1 SGHKS and CDR2 YYEKEE (reference sequence). V gave up 4 bases and J gave up 3 bases; unmatched junction bases: 9. This CDR3 comprises 16 residues. Authors' processing steps: Reference gene primer amplification gave estimated nucleated cell counts. The protocol was immunoSEQ multiplex PCR, while the TCRdb copy is restricted to in-frame clones and leaves out a portion. V, J and clone size are taken as reported in that table, and D and trimming were inferred from the DNA itself. Seen here are hundreds of thousands of clones, just over 85% observed once, and the top ten hold approximately 6.1%.

The sample taken for sequencing was peripheral blood. The sequence came from a man older than 75 with acute or convalescent COVID-19. The V call is TRBV5-5, the J call TRBJ2-3; 9 bases agree with TRBD1. The CDR3 DNA sequence: TGTGCCAGCAGCCTCCGGGACAGGGTCGGGACAGATACGCAGTATTTT. Translation gives CASSLRDRVGTDTQYF.